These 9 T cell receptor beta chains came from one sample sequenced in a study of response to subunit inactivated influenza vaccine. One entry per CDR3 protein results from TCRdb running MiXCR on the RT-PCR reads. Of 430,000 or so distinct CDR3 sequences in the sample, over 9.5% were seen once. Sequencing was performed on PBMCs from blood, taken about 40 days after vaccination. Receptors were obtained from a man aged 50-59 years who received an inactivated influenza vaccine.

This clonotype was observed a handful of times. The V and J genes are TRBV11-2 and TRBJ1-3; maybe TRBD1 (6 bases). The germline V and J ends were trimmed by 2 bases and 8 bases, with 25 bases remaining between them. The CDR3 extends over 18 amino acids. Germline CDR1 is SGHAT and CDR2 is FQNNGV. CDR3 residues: CASSLHWRVTGGRDTIYF. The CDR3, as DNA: TGTGCCAGCAGCTTACATTGGAGGGTAACGGGGGGCCGGGACACCATATATTTT.

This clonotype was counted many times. CDR3 sequence: CASSLDFFDIRDREETQYF. The CDR3 DNA sequence: TGTGCCAGCAGCTTAGATTTTTTCGACATCCGGGACAGGGAAGAGACCCAGTACTTC. The rearrangement uses TRBV11-2 and TRBJ2-5; 9 bases are a match to TRBD1. The CDR3 is made up of 19 amino acids. From germline, CDR1 is SGHAT and CDR2 FQNNGV. Trimming took 0 bases from V and 3 from J; bases not matched to a gene: 14.

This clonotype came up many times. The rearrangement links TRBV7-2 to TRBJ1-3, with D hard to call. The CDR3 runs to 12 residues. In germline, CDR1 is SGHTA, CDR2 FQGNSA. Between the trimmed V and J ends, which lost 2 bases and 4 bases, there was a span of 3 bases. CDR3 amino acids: CASSLWGNTIYF. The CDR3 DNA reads TGTGCCAGCAGCTTATGGGGAAACACCATATATTTT.

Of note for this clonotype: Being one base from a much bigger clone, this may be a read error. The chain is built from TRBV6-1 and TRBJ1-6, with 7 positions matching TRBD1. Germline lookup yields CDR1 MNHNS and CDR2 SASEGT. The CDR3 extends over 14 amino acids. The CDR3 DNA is TGTGCCAGCAGGCCGGGACAGACAAGTTCACCCCTCTACTTT. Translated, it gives CASRPGQTSSPLYF.

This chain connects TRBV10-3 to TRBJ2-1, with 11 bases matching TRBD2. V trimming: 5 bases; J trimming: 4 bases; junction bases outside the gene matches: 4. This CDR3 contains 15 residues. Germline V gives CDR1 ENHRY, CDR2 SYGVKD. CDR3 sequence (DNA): TGTGCCATCAGTATAACTAGCGGGAGTTACAATGAGCAGTTCTTC. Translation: CAISITSGSYNEQFF.

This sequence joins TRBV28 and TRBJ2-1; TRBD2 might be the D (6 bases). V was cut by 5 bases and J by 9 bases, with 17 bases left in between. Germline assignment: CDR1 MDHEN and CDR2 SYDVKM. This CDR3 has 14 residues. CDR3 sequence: CASSPSTSHSEQFF. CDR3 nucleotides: TGTGCCAGCAGTCCCTCGACTAGTCACAGTGAGCAGTTCTTC. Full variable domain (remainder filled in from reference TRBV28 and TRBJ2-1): DVKVTQSSRYLVKRTGEKVFLECVQDMDHENMFWYRQDPGLGLRLIYFSYDVKMKEKGDIPEGYSVSREKKERFSLILESASTNQTSMYLCASSPSTSHSEQFFGPGTRLTVL.

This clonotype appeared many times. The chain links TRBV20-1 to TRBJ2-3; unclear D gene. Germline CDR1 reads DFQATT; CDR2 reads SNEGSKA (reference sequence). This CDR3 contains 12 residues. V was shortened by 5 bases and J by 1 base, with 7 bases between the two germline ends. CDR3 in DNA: TGCAGTGCTGGTGGCGGCACAGATACGCAGTATTTT. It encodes CSAGGGTDTQYF.

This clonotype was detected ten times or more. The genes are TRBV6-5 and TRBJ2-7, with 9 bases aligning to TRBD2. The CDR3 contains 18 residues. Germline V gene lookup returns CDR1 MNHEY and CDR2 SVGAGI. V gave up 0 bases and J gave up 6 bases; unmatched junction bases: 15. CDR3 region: CASSYSIPRPAGGPEQYF. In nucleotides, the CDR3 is TGTGCCAGCAGTTACTCGATCCCTCGCCCAGCGGGAGGACCCGAGCAGTACTTC.

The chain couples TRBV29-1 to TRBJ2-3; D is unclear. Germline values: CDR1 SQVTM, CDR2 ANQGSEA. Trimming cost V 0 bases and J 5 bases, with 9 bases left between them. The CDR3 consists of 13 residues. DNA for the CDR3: TGCAGCGTTGAAGAGGGGTCAGTAGATACGCAGTATTTT. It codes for CSVEEGSVDTQYF.